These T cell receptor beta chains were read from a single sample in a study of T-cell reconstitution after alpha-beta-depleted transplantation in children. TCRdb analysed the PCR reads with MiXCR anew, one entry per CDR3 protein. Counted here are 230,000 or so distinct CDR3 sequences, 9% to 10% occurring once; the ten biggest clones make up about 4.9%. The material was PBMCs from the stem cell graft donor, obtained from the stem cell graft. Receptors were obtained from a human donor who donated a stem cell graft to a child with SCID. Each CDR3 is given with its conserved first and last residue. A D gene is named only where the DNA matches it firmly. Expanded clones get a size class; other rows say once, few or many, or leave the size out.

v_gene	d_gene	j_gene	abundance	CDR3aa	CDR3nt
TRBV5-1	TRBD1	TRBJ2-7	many	CASSLRQGAYEQYF	TGCGCCAGCAGCTTAAGACAGGGGGCCTACGAGCAGTACTTC
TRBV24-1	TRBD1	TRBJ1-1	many	CATSVEGAVTEAFF	TGTGCCACCAGTGTAGAGGGGGCCGTCACTGAAGCTTTCTTT
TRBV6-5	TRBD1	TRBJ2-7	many	CASSLHDRAEQYF	TGTGCCAGCAGTCTACATGACAGGGCTGAGCAGTACTTC
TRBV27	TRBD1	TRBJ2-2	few	CASRGRTGGVGTGELFF	TGTGCCAGCAGGGGGCGGACAGGGGGCGTCGGTACCGGGGAGCTGTTTTTT
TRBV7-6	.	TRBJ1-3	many	CASSLAGNTIYF	TGTGCCAGCAGCTTAGCTGGAAACACCATATATTTT
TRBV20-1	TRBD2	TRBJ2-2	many	CSAFVAGGVAGELFF	TGCAGTGCTTTCGTCGCGGGGGGTGTGGCCGGGGAGCTGTTTTTT
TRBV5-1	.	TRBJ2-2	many	CASSLEGTLYTGELFF	TGCGCCAGCAGCTTGGAAGGGACCCTGTATACCGGGGAGCTGTTTTTT
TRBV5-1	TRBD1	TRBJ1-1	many	CASSSTGGAYTEAFF	TGCGCCAGCAGCAGCACAGGGGGCGCGTACACTGAAGCTTTCTTT
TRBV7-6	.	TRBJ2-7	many	CASSLGSGAAGSYEQYF	TGTGCCAGCAGCTTAGGTTCTGGGGCTGCCGGTTCCTACGAGCAGTACTTC
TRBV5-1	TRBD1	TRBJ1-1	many	CASSFGTGIEAFF	TGCGCCAGCAGCTTTGGGACAGGGATTGAAGCTTTCTTT
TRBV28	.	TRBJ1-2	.	CASSLPPSLGYGYTF	TGTGCCAGCAGTTTACCCCCCTCACTGGGCTATGGCTACACCTTC
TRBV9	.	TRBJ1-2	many	CASNDLGRDYGYTF	TGTGCCAGCAACGACTTGGGAAGGGACTATGGCTACACCTTC
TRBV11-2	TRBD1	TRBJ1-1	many	CASSSLNSYRGPNTEAFF	TGTGCCAGCAGCTCACTTAACTCCTACAGGGGTCCCAACACTGAAGCTTTCTTT
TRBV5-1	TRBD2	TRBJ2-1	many	CASSDRELAGGHEQFF	TGCGCCAGCAGCGACCGAGAACTAGCGGGGGGGCATGAGCAGTTCTTC
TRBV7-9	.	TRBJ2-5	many	CASSFSGLVQETQYF	TGTGCCAGCAGCTTCTCCGGACTGGTACAAGAGACCCAGTACTTC
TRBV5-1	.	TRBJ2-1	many	CASSRDWGGDEQFF	TGCGCCAGCAGCCGGGACTGGGGAGGAGATGAGCAGTTCTTC
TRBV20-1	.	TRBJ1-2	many	CSASRGNQNYGYTF	TGCAGTGCTAGCCGGGGAAACCAGAACTATGGCTACACCTTC
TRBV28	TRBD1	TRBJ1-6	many	CASSFGQGTLGSPLHF	TGTGCCAGCAGTTTCGGACAGGGGACCTTGGGTTCACCCCTCCACTTT
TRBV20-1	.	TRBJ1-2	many	CSARGGANYGYTF	TGCAGTGCTAGGGGGGGCGCCAACTATGGCTACACCTTC
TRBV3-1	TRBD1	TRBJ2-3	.	CASSNTTGVVADTQYF	TGTGCCAGCAGCAACACGACAGGGGTCGTCGCAGATACGCAGTATTTT
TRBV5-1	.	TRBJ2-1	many	CASSSDRSSYNEQFF	TGCGCCAGCAGCTCAGACAGGAGCTCCTACAATGAGCAGTTCTTC
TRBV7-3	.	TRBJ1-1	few	CASSLNRQGMAFF	TGTGCCAGCAGCTTAAATCGGCAGGGTATGGCTTTCTTT
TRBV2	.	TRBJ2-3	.	CASSELTSRADTQYF	TGTGCCAGCAGTGAACTTACTAGTAGAGCAGATACGCAGTATTTT
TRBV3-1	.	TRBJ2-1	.	CASSPGPKLFFEQFF	TGTGCCAGCAGCCCCGGACCAAAACTCTTTTTTGAGCAGTTCTTC